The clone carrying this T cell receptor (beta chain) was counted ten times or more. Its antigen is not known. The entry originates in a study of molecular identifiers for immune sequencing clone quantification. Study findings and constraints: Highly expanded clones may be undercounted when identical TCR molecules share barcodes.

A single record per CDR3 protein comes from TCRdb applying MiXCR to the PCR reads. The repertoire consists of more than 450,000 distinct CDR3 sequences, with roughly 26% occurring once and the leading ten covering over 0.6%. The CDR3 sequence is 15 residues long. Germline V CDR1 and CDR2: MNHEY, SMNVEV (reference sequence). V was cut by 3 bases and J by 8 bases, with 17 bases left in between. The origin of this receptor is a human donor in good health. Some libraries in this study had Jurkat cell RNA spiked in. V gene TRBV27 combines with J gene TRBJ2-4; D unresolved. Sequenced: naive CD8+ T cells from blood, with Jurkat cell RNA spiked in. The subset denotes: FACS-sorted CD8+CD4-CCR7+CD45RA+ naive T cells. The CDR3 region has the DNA TGTGCCAGCAGTTTTTTTGGCCCAGATGGAGACATTCAGTACTTC. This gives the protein CASSFFGPDGDIQYF.